Sequencing of this T cell receptor beta chain was carried out in a study of Ad26.COV2.S vaccination and SARS-CoV-2 variants. As to this clone: Antigen: not known.

Noted treatment: about 20 received Ad26.COV2.S at low or high dose, single or two shots; 5 received placebo; per-sample allocation not given. Samples analyzed were those drawn on day 63 after the first vaccine or placebo injection. The table came from immunoSEQ multiplex PCR; TCRdb's copy has only in-frame clones and leaves some out. Among roughly 400,000 clones, roughly 90% were seen once, and the ten largest hold approximately 1.9%. General observations from the study: Reportedly, after vaccination the spike-specific CD8+ and CD4+ T cell responses displayed substantial breadth.

The sequencing here drew on peripheral blood, taken in a trial of Ad26.COV2.S vaccine versus placebo. This receptor was taken from a person aged 18-65 years who received the Ad26.COV2.S COVID-19 vaccine or a placebo.

CDR3 region: CASSTTTGGAETQYF. The CDR3 nucleotides are TGTGCCAGCAGTACCACGACAGGGGGCGCAGAGACCCAGTACTTC. V usage is TRBV28 and J usage is TRBJ2-5; 10 nucleotides line up with TRBD1. The junction had 7 bases not matched to a gene; V was cut back by 5 bases and J by 4 bases. CDR1 and CDR2 (germline): MDHEN, SYDVKM. The CDR3 contains 15 residues.